This is a list of T cell receptor beta chains from one sample in a study of blood T cell repertoires in COVID-19. The method was immunoSEQ multiplex PCR; TCRdb's version includes in-frame clones alone and lacks a portion of them. Of 120,000 or so clones listed, approximately 82% are singletons. The sequenced sample was peripheral blood. Source of these receptors: a man between 60 and 75 years old with acute or convalescent COVID-19. Both conserved end residues are part of each CDR3. The D gene is left open where the match is weak. Where a row states a size, it is once, few, many or the class of an expanded clone; other rows omit it.

TRBJ2-1 TRBV7-2 NA TRBD2 CASSPRNSGAYNEQFF TGTGCCAGCAGCCCCCGGAATAGCGGGGCCTACAATGAGCAGTTCTTC
TRBJ2-1 TRBV4-2 NA TRBD2 CASSQATTSGYSYNEQFF TGTGCCAGCAGCCAAGCAACGACTAGCGGCTACTCCTACAATGAGCAGTTCTTC
TRBJ2-7 TRBV6-6 NA NA CASRGGSYEQYF TGTGCCAGCAGGGGAGGTTCCTACGAGCAGTACTTC
TRBJ1-1 TRBV19 NA NA CATWGLLGKATEAFF TGTGCCACCTGGGGACTTCTCGGTAAGGCCACTGAAGCTTTCTTT
TRBJ1-5 TRBV7-9 once NA CASSRTGGQPQHF TGTGCCAGCAGCCGCACGGGGGGGCAGCCCCAGCATTTT
TRBJ2-1 TRBV4-2 NA NA CASSQGAGRNEQFF TGTGCCAGCAGCCAAGGCGCGGGCCGGAATGAGCAGTTCTTC
TRBJ2-1 TRBV10-3 NA NA CAISERVLEENEQFF TGTGCCATCAGTGAGCGGGTACTGGAAGAGAATGAGCAGTTCTTC
TRBJ2-5 TRBV19 NA NA CASSIGGGAETQYF TGTGCCAGTAGTATAGGGGGGGGCGCGGAGACCCAGTACTTC
TRBJ2-7 TRBV5-8 NA TRBD2 CASSLLAREIAYEQYF TGTGCCAGCAGCTTGTTAGCGCGGGAGATTGCCTACGAGCAGTACTTC
TRBJ2-3 TRBV4-1 NA TRBD1 CASSRRQGPDTQYF TGCGCCAGCAGCCGGAGACAGGGCCCGGATACGCAGTATTTT
TRBJ1-3 TRBV30 once NA CAWRRPDSGNTIYF TGTGCCTGGAGGCGGCCAGACTCTGGAAACACCATATATTTT
TRBJ2-5 TRBV11-2 NA NA CASRPSGGRQETQYF TGTGCCAGCAGACCCTCAGGGGGGAGGCAAGAGACCCAGTACTTC
TRBJ1-1 TRBV6-2/TRBV6-3 NA NA CASSYSGGWATEAFF TGTGCCAGCAGTTACTCGGGAGGATGGGCCACTGAAGCTTTCTTT
TRBJ1-5 TRBV19 once TRBD1 CASSMVQGQQPQHF TGTGCCAGTAGTATGGTACAGGGGCAGCAGCCCCAGCATTTT
TRBJ2-2 TRBV28 few NA CASSLGGNTGELFF TGTGCCAGCAGTTTGGGGGGGAACACCGGGGAGCTGTTTTTT
TRBJ1-5 TRBV29-1 NA NA CSAGEGYDQPQHF TGCAGCGCGGGGGAGGGGTACGATCAGCCCCAGCATTTT
TRBJ2-7 TRBV27 once NA CASSLGVGGSYEQYF TGTGCCAGCAGTTTAGGGGTAGGGGGAAGCTACGAGCAGTACTTC
TRBJ2-1 TRBV28 NA TRBD2 CASGREDEQFF TGTGCCAGTGGACGGGAGGATGAGCAGTTCTTC
TRBJ2-4 TRBV6-5 NA TRBD1 CASRDTGGNIQYF TGTGCCAGCAGAGACACAGGGGGAAACATTCAGTACTTC
TRBJ2-5 TRBV19 NA NA CASSIRSGLREQETQYF TGTGCCAGTAGTATTAGGTCGGGGTTGCGAGAACAAGAGACCCAGTACTTC
TRBJ2-1 TRBV5-4 NA TRBD2 CASRLAGGTYNEQFF TGTGCCAGCAGATTAGCGGGAGGGACCTACAATGAGCAGTTCTTC
TRBJ2-5 TRBV5-1 NA TRBD1 CASSGTAGETQYF TGCGCCAGCAGCGGGACAGCCGGGGAGACCCAGTACTTC
TRBJ2-1 TRBV28 NA NA CASNGRVGQWIEQFF TGTGCCAGCAACGGCCGGGTCGGACAGTGGATTGAGCAGTTCTTC
TRBJ1-5 TRBV19 once TRBD1 CATKDRPSNQPQHF TGTGCCACAAAGGACAGGCCGAGCAATCAGCCCCAGCATTTT
TRBJ1-4 TRBV3-1/TRBV3-2 NA NA CASSQEWITGGEKLFF TGTGCCAGCAGCCAAGAGTGGATAACCGGAGGGGAAAAACTGTTTTTT